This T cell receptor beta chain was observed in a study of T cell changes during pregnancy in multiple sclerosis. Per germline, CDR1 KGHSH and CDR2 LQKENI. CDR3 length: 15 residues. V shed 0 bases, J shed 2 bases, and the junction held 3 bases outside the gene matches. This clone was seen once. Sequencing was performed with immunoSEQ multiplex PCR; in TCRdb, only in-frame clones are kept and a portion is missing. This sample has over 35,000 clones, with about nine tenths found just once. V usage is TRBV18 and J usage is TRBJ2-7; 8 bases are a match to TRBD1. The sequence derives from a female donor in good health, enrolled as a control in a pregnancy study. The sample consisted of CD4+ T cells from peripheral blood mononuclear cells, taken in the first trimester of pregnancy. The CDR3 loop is CASSPPGQATYEQYF. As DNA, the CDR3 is TGTGCCAGCTCACCACCGGGACAGGCGACCTACGAGCAGTACTTC.